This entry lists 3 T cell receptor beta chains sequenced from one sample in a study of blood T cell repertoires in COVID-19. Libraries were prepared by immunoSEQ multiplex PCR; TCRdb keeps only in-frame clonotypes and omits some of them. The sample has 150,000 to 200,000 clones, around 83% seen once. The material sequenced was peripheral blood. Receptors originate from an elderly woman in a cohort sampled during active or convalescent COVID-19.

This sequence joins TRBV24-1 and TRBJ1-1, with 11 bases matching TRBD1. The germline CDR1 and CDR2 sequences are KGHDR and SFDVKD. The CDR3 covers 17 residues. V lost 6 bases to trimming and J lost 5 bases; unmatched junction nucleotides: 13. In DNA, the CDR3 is TGTGCCACCAGTTCCTCTTTAGGGACAGGGGGACGGACTGAAGCTTTCTTT. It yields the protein CATSSSLGTGGRTEAFF.

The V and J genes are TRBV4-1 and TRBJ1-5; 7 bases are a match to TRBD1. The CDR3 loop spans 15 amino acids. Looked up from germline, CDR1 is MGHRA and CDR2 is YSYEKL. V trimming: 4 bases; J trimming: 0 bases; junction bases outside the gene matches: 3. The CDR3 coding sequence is TGCGCCAGCAGCCCTAGACAGGGTAGCAATCAGCCCCAGCATTTT. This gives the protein CASSPRQGSNQPQHF.

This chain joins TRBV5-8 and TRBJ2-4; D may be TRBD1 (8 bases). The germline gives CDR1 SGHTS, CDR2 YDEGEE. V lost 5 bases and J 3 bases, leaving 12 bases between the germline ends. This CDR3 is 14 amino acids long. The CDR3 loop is CASSYRGGKNIQYF. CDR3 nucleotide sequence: TGTGCCAGCAGTTACAGGGGGGGCAAAAACATTCAGTACTTC.